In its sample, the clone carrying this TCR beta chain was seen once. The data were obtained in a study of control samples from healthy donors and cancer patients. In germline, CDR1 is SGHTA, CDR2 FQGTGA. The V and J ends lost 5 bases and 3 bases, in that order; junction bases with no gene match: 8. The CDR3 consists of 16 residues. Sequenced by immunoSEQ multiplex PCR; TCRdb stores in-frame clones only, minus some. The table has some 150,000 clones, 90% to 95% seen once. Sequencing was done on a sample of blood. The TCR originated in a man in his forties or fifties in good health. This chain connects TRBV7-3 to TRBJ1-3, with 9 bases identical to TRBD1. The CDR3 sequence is CASSTGQGRRGNTIYF. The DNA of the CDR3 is TGTGCCAGCAGCACGGGACAGGGAAGGCGTGGAAACACCATATATTTT.